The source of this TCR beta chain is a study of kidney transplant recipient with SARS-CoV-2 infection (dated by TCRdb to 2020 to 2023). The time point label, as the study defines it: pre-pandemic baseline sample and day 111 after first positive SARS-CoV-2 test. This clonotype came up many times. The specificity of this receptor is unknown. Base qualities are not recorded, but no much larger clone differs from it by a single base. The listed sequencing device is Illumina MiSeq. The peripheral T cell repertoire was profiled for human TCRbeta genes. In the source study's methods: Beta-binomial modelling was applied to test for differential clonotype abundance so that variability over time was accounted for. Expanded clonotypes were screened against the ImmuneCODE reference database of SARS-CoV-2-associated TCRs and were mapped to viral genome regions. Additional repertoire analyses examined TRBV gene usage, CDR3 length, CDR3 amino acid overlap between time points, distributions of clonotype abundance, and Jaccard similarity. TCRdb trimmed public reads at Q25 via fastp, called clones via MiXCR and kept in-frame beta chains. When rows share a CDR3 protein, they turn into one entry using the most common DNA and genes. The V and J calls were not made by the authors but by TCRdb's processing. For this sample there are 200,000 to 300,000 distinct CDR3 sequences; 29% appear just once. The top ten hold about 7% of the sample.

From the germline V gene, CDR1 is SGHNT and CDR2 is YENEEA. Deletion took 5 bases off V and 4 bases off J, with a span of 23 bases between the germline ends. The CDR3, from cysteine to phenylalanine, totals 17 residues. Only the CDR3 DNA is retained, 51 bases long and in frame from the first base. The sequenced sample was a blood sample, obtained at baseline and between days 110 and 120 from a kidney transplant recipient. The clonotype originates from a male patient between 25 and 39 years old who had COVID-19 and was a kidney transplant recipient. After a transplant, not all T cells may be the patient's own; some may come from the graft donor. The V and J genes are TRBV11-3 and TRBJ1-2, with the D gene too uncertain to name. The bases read TGTGCCAGCAGCCATGCGATCGATCTCGGAAAGACCTATGGCTACACCTTC. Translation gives CASSHAIDLGKTYGYTF.